The sequence of this T cell receptor beta chain was determined in a study of blood T cells in healthy people across ages. PCR was performed a second time for about 7 to 11 cycles using a sample-barcoded 5' primer and a J-beta primer mix. TCRdb processed the 5' RACE reads anew with MiXCR; each CDR3 protein has one entry. Among 550,000 to 750,000 distinct CDR3 sequences listed, roughly 20% were seen once. The CDR3 has 13 residues. The germline V gene encodes CDR1 LGHDT and CDR2 YNNKEL (reference sequence). This rearrangement joins TRBV3-1 to TRBJ2-5; tentatively, D is TRBD2 (5 bases). The J call may be wrong; the DNA end is better matched by TRBJ2-7. The sample was blood. The origin of this receptor is a man in his 70s in good health. The DNA for the CDR3 is TGTGCCAGCAGCCCAGGTACCGGGAACGAGCAGTACTTC. Translation gives CASSPGTGNEQYF.